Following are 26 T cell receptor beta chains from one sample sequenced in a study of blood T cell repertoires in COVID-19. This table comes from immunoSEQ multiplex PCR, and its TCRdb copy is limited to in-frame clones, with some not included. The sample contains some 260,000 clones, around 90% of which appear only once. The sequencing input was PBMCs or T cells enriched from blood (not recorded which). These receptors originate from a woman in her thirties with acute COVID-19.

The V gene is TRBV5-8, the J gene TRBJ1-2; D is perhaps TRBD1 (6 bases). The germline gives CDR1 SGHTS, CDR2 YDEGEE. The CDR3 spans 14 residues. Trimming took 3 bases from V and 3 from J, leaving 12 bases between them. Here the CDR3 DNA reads TGTGCCAGCAGCTGGGACACTAGAGACTATGGCTACACCTTC. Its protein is CASSWDTRDYGYTF.

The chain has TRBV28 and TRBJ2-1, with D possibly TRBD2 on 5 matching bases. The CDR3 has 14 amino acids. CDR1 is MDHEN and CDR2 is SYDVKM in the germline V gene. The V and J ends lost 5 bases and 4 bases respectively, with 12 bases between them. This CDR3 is CASSLGGSYNEQFF. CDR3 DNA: TGTGCCAGCAGTCTTGGCGGGTCGTACAATGAGCAGTTCTTC.

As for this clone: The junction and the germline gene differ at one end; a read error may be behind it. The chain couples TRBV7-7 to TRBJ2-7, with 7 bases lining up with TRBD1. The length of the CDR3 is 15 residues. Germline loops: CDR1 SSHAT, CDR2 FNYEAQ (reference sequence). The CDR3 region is CASSLAGDSSYEQYF. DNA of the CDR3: TGTGCTAGCAGCTTAGCCGGGGACAGCTCCTACGAGCAGTACTTC.

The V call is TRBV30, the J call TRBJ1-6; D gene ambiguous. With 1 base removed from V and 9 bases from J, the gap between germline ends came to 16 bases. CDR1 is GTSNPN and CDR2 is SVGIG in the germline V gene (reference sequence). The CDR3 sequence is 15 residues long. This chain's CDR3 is CAWSDFRGLSSPLHF. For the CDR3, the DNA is TGTGCCTGGAGTGATTTCCGAGGTCTTAGTTCACCCCTCCACTTT.

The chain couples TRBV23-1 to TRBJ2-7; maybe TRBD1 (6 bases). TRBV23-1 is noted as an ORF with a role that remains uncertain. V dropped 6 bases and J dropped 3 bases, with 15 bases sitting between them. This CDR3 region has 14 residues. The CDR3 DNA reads TGCGCCAGCAGCCAACAGGGCCGGAACTACGAGCAGTACTTC. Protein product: CASSQQGRNYEQYF.

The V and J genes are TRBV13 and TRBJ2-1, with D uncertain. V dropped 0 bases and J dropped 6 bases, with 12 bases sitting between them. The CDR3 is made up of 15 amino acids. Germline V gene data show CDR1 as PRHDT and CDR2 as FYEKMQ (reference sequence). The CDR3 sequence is CASSLGNFAANEQFF. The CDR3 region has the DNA TGTGCCAGCAGCTTAGGGAACTTTGCTGCCAATGAGCAGTTCTTC.

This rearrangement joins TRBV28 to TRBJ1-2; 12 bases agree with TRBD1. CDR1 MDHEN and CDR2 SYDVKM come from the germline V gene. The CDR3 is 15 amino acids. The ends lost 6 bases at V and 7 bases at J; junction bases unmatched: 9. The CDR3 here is CASSTGQGARGGYTF. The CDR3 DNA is TGTGCCAGCAGCACGGGACAGGGGGCGCGCGGTGGCTACACCTTC.

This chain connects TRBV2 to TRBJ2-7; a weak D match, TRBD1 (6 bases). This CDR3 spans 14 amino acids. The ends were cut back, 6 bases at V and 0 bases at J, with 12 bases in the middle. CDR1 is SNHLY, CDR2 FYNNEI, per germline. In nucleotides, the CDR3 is TGTGCCAGCAGGGACAGTCCCTCCTCCTACGAGCAGTACTTC. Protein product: CASRDSPSSYEQYF.

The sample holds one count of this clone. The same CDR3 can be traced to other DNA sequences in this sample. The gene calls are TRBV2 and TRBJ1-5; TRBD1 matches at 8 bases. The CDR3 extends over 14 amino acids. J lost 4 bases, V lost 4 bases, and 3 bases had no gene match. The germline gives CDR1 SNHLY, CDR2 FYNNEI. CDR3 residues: CASSVTGGNQPQHF. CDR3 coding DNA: TGTGCCAGCAGTGTAACAGGGGGGAATCAGCCCCAGCATTTT.

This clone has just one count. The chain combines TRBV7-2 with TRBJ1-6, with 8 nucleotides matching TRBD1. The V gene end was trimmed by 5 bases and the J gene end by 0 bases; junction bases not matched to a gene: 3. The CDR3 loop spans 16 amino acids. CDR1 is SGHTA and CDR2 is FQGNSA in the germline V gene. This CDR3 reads CASSRDRSSYNSPLHF. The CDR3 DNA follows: TGTGCCAGCAGCCGGGACAGGAGCTCCTATAATTCACCCCTCCACTTT.

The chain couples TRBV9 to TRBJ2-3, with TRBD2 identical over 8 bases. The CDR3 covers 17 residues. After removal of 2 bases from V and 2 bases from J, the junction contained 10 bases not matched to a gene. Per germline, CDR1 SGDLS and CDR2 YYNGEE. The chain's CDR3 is CASSVNLAGGNTDTQYF. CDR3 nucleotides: TGTGCCAGCAGCGTTAATTTGGCGGGAGGAAACACAGATACGCAGTATTTT.

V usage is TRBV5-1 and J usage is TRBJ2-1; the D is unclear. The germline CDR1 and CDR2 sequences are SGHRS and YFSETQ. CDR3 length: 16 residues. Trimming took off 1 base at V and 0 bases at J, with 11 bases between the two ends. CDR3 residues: CASSLSRSTSYNEQFF. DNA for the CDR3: TGCGCCAGCAGCTTGAGTCGCAGTACCTCCTACAATGAGCAGTTCTTC.

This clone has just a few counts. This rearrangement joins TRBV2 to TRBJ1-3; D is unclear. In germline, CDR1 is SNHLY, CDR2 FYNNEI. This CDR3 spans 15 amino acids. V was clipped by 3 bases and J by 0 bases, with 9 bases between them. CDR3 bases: TGTGCCAGCAGTGAGTTGGTGAGCTCTGGAAACACCATATATTTT. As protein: CASSELVSSGNTIYF.

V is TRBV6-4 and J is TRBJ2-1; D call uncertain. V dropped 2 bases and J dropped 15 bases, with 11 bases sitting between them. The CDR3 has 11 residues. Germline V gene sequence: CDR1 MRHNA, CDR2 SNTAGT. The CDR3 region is CASSDEAWPFF. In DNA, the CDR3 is TGTGCCAGCAGTGACGAGGCCTGGCCGTTCTTC.

Written as DNA, the CDR3 is TGTGCCAGCGCGACCATTCCGGGGAGGAAGTCTGAAGCTTTCTTT. This gives the protein CASATIPGRKSEAFF. The chain uses TRBV18 and TRBJ1-1; D call uncertain. Trimming removed 8 bases from V and 6 bases from J, with 22 bases in between. The CDR3 consists of 15 residues. The germline V gene has CDR1 KGHSH and CDR2 LQKENI.

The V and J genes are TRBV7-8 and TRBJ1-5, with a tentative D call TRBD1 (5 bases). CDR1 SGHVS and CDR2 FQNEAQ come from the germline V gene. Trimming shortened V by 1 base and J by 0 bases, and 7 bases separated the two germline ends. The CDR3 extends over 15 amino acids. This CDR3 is CASSLGQGSNQPQHF. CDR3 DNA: TGTGCCAGCAGCTTAGGGCAGGGTAGCAATCAGCCCCAGCATTTT.

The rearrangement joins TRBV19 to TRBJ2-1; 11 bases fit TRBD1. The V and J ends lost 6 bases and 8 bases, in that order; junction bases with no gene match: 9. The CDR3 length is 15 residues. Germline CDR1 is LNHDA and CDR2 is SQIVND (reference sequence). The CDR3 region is CASRAGQGGIDEQFF. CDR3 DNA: TGTGCCAGTAGGGCGGGACAGGGGGGGATCGATGAGCAGTTCTTC.

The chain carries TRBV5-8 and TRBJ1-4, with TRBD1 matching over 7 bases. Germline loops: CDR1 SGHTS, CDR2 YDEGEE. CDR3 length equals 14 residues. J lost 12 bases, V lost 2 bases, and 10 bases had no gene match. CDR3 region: CASSLRQGEGQLFF. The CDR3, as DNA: TGTGCCAGCAGCTTACGACAGGGAGAGGGACAACTGTTTTTT.

In nucleotides, the CDR3 is TGTGCCGGGAAATCCGGGACTACCTCCTACGAGCAGTACTTC. This translates into CAGKSGTTSYEQYF. The rearrangement links TRBV2 to TRBJ2-7; 7 nucleotides agree with TRBD2. The CDR3 consists of 14 residues. The J segment lost 0 bases and the V segment lost 11 bases, leaving 10 bases of the junction unmatched. Germline CDR1 and CDR2: SNHLY and FYNNEI.

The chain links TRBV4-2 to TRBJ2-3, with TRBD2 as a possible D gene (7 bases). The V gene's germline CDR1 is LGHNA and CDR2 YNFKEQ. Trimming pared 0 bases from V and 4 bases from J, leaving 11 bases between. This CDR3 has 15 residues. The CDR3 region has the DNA TGTGCCAGCAGCCAAGATGGGGGGGCCCCAGATACGCAGTATTTT. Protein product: CASSQDGGAPDTQYF.

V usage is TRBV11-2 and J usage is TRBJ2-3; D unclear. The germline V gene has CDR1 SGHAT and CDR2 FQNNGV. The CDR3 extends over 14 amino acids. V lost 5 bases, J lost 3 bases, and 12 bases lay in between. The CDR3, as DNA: TGTGCCAGCAGCGCATGGGCTGAGACAGATACGCAGTATTTT. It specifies CASSAWAETDTQYF.

Written as DNA, the CDR3 is TGTGCCAGCAGCTTAATGGGGACAAACCCGGGGCAGCCCCAGCATTTT. It specifies CASSLMGTNPGQPQHF. The genes are TRBV7-2 and TRBJ1-5; a weak D match, TRBD1 (6 bases). Germline-derived CDR1 and CDR2 are SGHTA and FQGNSA. V was cut by 2 bases and J by 7 bases, with 18 bases left in between. The CDR3 is made up of 16 amino acids.

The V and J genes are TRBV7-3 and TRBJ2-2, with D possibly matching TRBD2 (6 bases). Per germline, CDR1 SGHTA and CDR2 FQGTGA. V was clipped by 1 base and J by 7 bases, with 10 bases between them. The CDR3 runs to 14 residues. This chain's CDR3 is CASSLRPEGGELFF. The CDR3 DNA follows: TGTGCCAGCAGCTTAAGACCGGAGGGCGGGGAGCTGTTTTTT.

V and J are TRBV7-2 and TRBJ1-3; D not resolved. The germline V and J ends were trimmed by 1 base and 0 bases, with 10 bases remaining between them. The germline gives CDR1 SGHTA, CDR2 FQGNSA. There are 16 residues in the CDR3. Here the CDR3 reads CASSLVDTSSGNTIYF. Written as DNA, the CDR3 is TGTGCCAGCAGCTTAGTCGACACGAGCTCTGGAAACACCATATATTTT. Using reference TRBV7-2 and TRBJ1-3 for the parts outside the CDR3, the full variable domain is GAGVSQSPSNKVTEKGKDVELRCDPISGHTALYWYRQSLGQGLEFLIYFQGNSAPDKSGLPSDRFSAERTGGSVSTLTIQRTQQEDSAVYLCASSLVDTSSGNTIYFGEGSWLTVV.

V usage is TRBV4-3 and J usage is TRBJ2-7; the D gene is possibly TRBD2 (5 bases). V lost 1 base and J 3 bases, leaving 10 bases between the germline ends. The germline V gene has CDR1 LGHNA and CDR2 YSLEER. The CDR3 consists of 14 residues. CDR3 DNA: TGCGCCAGCAGCCAAGCTCCACGGGGCTACGAGCAGTACTTC. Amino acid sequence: CASSQAPRGYEQYF.

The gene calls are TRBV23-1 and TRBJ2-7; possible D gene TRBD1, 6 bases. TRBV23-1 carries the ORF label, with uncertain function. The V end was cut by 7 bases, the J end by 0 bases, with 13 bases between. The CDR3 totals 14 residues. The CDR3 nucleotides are TGCGCCAGCAACACGGGACACTACTCCTACGAGCAGTACTTC. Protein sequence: CASNTGHYSYEQYF.